This section outlines one T cell receptor beta chain sequence together with its context. The method was immunoSEQ multiplex PCR; TCRdb's version includes in-frame clones alone and lacks a portion of them. The sample lists some 150,000 clones, 86% seen once, with approximately 11% in the top ten. The data were obtained in a study of blood T cell repertoires in COVID-19. This clonotype was obtained from a woman aged 60 to 75 with COVID-19, enrolled during active disease. The specimen sequenced was peripheral blood.

The CDR3 is CASSLRTGTAEKLFF. CDR3 nucleotide sequence: TGTGCCAGCAGTTTACGGACCGGGACAGCTGAAAAACTGTTTTTT. The V call is TRBV27, the J call TRBJ1-4; 7 bases agree with TRBD1. CDR3 length equals 15 residues. V was clipped by 2 bases and J by 7 bases; unmatched bases: 7. CDR1 and CDR2 from the germline V gene are MNHEY and SMNVEV (reference sequence).